The 9 T cell receptor beta chains below were found in one sample sequenced in a study of blood T cells in healthy people across ages (dated by TCRdb to between 2014 and 2017). The library was built by means of 5' RACE. The instrument given in TCRdb is Illumina HiSeq 2500. A second PCR of about 7 to 12 cycles was performed with a sample-barcoded 5' primer and a J-beta primer mix. TCRdb applied fastp at Q25 and MiXCR to the public reads, then kept only in-frame beta chains. CDR3 protein duplicates are merged, each entry listing the most common genes and DNA. A total of some 1 million distinct CDR3 sequences appear in this sample, 35% to 55% of them only once. 15% to 20% of the sample is in the top ten clones. Sequenced: blood. The receptors were sampled from a woman aged 60 to 75 in good health.

This clonotype was counted only a few times. The rearrangement links TRBV5-6 to TRBJ2-1; a weak D match, TRBD2 (5 bases). CDR3 length: 15 amino acids. CDR1 and CDR2 from the germline V gene are SGHDT and YYEEEE. V was pared by 1 base and J by 0 bases, with 8 bases between. The CDR3 sequence is CASSLYGNSYNEQFF. CDR3 nucleotides: TGTGCCAGCAGCTTGTACGGGAACTCCTACAATGAGCAGTTCTTC.

This clonotype was seen repeatedly, ten times or more. The chain has TRBV15 and TRBJ2-5, with 9 bases lining up with TRBD1. Germline V gene lookup returns CDR1 LNHNV and CDR2 YYDKDF (reference sequence). The CDR3 is 16 residues long. Unmatched junction bases numbered 10, after V lost 4 bases and J lost 4 bases. CDR3 sequence: CATSNPLNRGRETQYF. DNA of the CDR3: TGTGCCACCAGCAACCCACTAAACAGGGGGCGAGAGACCCAGTACTTC.

The gene calls are TRBV7-2 and TRBJ2-5, with 10 bases identical to TRBD2. CDR3 length equals 14 residues. Germline CDR1 is SGHTA and CDR2 is FQGNSA. Unmatched junction bases numbered 1, after V lost 2 bases and J lost 4 bases. Here the CDR3 DNA reads TGTGCCAGCAGCTTACCTAGCGGGGGAGAGACCCAGTACTTC. Residues: CASSLPSGGETQYF. Based on the CDR3 plus reference TRBV7-2 and TRBJ2-5, the full variable domain is GAGVSQSPSNKVTEKGKDVELRCDPISGHTALYWYRQSLGQGLEFLIYFQGNSAPDKSGLPSDRFSAERTGGSVSTLTIQRTQQEDSAVYLCASSLPSGGETQYFGPGTRLLVL.

This clonotype was picked up a small number of times. This chain links TRBV10-3 with TRBJ1-5; D is undetermined. Trimming cost V 6 bases and J 3 bases, with 18 bases left between them. The CDR3 runs 16 residues. The germline gives CDR1 ENHRY, CDR2 SYGVKD. Here the CDR3 reads CAIREDAGGDNQPQHF. The CDR3 DNA is TGTGCCATCAGGGAGGATGCAGGCGGGGACAATCAGCCCCAGCATTTT.

The table lists this clonotype with a count of one. At one end the junction does not follow the germline gene, possibly because of a read error. This chain links TRBV28 with TRBJ2-4, with 10 nucleotides matching TRBD1. The germline CDR1 and CDR2 sequences are MDHEN and SYDVKM. The length of the CDR3 is 14 residues. This CDR3 reads CANSFGTGAREQYF. The CDR3 nucleotides read TGTGCCAACAGTTTTGGGACAGGGGCGAGAGAGCAGTACTTC.

Comment on this clonotype: One end of the junction fails to match germline, which may point to a read error. This chain uses TRBV7-8 with TRBJ2-1, with a tentative D call TRBD1 (5 bases). This CDR3 region has 14 residues. Germline V CDR1 and CDR2: SGHVS, FQNEAQ. The CDR3 protein is CACSLDSSLIEQFF. The CDR3 coding sequence is TGTGCCTGCAGCTTAGACAGTTCCCTCATTGAGCAGTTCTTC.

Notes on this clonotype: The junction departs from germline at one end; a sequencing error may be responsible. The rearrangement links TRBV28 to TRBJ2-5; unclear D gene. The closer fit of TRBJ2-7 to the DNA end suggests the J call may be wrong. The CDR3 runs 12 residues. CDR1 MDHEN and CDR2 SYDVKM come from the germline V gene. The CDR3 loop reads CAGSLGWVEQYF. The CDR3 DNA is TGTGCCGGCAGTTTAGGTTGGGTCGAGCAGTACTTC.

The chain links TRBV7-2 to TRBJ1-5; D gene ambiguous. The CDR3 has 16 residues. Germline values: CDR1 SGHTA, CDR2 FQGNSA. V gave up 2 bases and J gave up 0 bases, with 11 bases separating them. The CDR3 region is CASSLWAGDSNQPQHF. The DNA for the CDR3 is TGTGCCAGCAGCTTATGGGCCGGAGATAGCAATCAGCCCCAGCATTTT.

The chain couples TRBV28 to TRBJ2-4; D possibly corresponds to TRBD1 (6 bases). The CDR3 sequence is 18 residues long. Trimming removed 3 bases from V and 1 base from J, with 19 bases in between. Looked up from germline, CDR1 is MDHEN and CDR2 is SYDVKM. The CDR3 sequence is CASSFTPGQTLAKNIQYF. Here the CDR3 DNA reads TGTGCCAGCAGTTTCACGCCCGGACAGACTCTTGCCAAAAACATTCAGTACTTC.